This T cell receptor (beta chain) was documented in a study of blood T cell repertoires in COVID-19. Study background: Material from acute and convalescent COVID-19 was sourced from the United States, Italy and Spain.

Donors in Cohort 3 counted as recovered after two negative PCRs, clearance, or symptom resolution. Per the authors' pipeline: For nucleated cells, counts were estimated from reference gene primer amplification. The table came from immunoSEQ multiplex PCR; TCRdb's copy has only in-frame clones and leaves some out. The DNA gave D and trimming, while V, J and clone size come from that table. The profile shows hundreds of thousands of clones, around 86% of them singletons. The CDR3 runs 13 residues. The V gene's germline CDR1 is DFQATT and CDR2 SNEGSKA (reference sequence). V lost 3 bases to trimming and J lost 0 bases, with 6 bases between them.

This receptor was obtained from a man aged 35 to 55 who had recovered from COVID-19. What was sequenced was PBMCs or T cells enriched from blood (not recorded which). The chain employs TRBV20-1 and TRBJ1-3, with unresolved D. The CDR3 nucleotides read TGCAGTGCTAGTGTCTACTCTGGAAACACCATATATTTT. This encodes CSASVYSGNTIYF.